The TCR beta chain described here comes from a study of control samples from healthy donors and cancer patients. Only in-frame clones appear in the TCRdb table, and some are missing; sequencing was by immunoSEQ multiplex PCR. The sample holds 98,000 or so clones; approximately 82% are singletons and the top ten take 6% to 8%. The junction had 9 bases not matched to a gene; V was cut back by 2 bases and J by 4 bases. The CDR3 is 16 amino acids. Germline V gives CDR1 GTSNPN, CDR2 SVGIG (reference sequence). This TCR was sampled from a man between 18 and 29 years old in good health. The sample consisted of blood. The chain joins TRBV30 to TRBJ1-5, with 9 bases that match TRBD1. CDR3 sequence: CAWSPLGQGLNQPQHF. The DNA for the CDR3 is TGTGCCTGGAGTCCTCTCGGACAGGGGCTAAATCAGCCCCAGCATTTT.